The clone carrying this TCR beta chain came up a few times. Its antigen is undetermined. The data derive from a study of cytomegalovirus exposure and HLA in healthy donors. As for the study in general: Earlier findings included roughly 120 million unique TCR beta sequences obtained from 180 million or so T cells.

CDR3 length: 13 residues. CDR1 and CDR2 (germline): SEHNR, FQNEAQ (reference sequence). Trimming cost V 4 bases and J 7 bases; bases outside gene matches: 4. Study-wide points: In vitro, a few CMV-associated chains proved specific for CMV antigens. The investigators catalogued 150 to 200 TCR beta chains as cytomegalovirus-associated.

PCR was performed using 60 Vbeta and 13 Jbeta primers. Generated by immunoSEQ multiplex PCR, the TCRdb table keeps only in-frame clones and is missing some. Here the sample spans hundreds of thousands of clones, just over 75% being singletons. This clonotype was sampled from a man aged 18-30 years in good health and CMV-seronegative. The V gene is TRBV7-9, the J gene TRBJ1-2, with 9 bases fitting TRBD1. Sequenced: PBMCs. The CDR3 region has the DNA TGTGCCAGCAGCTCACAGGGGGCGAGTGGCTACACCTTC. Translating gives CASSSQGASGYTF.